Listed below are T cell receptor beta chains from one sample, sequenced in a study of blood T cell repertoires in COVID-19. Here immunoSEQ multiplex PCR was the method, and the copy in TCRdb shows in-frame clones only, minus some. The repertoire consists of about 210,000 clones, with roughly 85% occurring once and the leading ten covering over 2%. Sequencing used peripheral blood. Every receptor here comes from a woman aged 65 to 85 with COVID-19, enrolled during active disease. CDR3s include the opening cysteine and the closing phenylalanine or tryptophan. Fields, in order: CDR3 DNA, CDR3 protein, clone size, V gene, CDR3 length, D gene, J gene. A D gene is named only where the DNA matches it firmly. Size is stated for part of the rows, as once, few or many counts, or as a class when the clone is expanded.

DNA: TGTGCCAGCAGCCAACCTCCGACAGGGGCGCCTTCACCCCTCCACTTT
CDR3: CASSQPPTGAPSPLHF
size: once
V: TRBV3-1/TRBV3-2
length: 16
D: TRBD1
J: TRBJ1-6

DNA: TGCGCCAGCAGCCAAGGTCGGACAGGGAACTACGAGCAGTACTTC
CDR3: CASSQGRTGNYEQYF
size: .
V: TRBV4-3
length: 15
D: TRBD1
J: TRBJ2-7

DNA: TGTGCCAGCTCAGCACAGGGGGAGACGGGACCCATCTACGAGCAGTACTTC
CDR3: CASSAQGETGPIYEQYF
size: .
V: TRBV18
length: 17
D: TRBD1
J: TRBJ2-7

DNA: TGTGCCAGCAGCCCCTCAGGGGGCAATGAAAAACTGTTTTTT
CDR3: CASSPSGGNEKLFF
size: .
V: TRBV7-6
length: 14
D: TRBD1
J: TRBJ1-4

DNA: TGTGCCAGCAGCTTGGCCGGCGGTGCTAACTATGGCTACACCTTC
CDR3: CASSLAGGANYGYTF
size: .
V: TRBV5-4
length: 15
D: .
J: TRBJ1-2

DNA: TGTGCCAGCAGCCTAGCGGGGTCCTACGAGCAGTACTTC
CDR3: CASSLAGSYEQYF
size: .
V: TRBV12-3/TRBV12-4
length: 13
D: TRBD2
J: TRBJ2-7

DNA: TGTGCCAGCAGCTTAGGGACAGGGGCCGCTTTCTTT
CDR3: CASSLGTGAAFF
size: .
V: TRBV7-3
length: 12
D: TRBD1
J: TRBJ1-1

DNA: TGTGCCATCAGTGAGGGACAGGGAAACACCATATATTTT
CDR3: CAISEGQGNTIYF
size: .
V: TRBV10-3
length: 13
D: .
J: TRBJ1-3

DNA: TGTGCCAGCAGTCAACAGGGTGGAAAACTGTTTTTT
CDR3: CASSQQGGKLFF
size: .
V: TRBV6-5
length: 12
D: .
J: TRBJ1-4

DNA: TGTGCCAGCAGCGACAGGGCCTACACCGGGGAGCTGTTTTTT
CDR3: CASSDRAYTGELFF
size: .
V: TRBV2
length: 14
D: TRBD1
J: TRBJ2-2

DNA: TGTGCCAGCACCCAAGGACAGTCCTATGGCTACACCTTC
CDR3: CASTQGQSYGYTF
size: few
V: TRBV7-9
length: 13
D: .
J: TRBJ1-2

DNA: TGCGCCAGCAGTCAAGGCAGGGTCGGCAATCAGCCCCAGCATTTT
CDR3: CASSQGRVGNQPQHF
size: once
V: TRBV23-1
length: 15
D: .
J: TRBJ1-5

DNA: TGTGCCAGCTCACGATCACAGGGGGCCAACACTGAAGCTTTCTTT
CDR3: CASSRSQGANTEAFF
size: .
V: TRBV18
length: 15
D: TRBD1
J: TRBJ1-1

DNA: TGTGCCAGAAGCTTGGGAAACAGGGGGAGCTCCTACGAGCAGTACTTC
CDR3: CARSLGNRGSSYEQYF
size: .
V: TRBV5-3
length: 16
D: TRBD1
J: TRBJ2-7

DNA: TGTGCCAGCAGTTTGACTAGCGGGGGCCCCTACGAGCAGTACTTC
CDR3: CASSLTSGGPYEQYF
size: .
V: TRBV6-5
length: 15
D: TRBD2
J: TRBJ2-7

DNA: TGTGCCAGCACCCTACGACCTAGCGGGGGGACAGATGAGCAGTTCTTC
CDR3: CASTLRPSGGTDEQFF
size: few
V: TRBV7-8
length: 16
D: TRBD2
J: TRBJ2-1

DNA: TGTGCCAGCAGTTACTCGTTCAGGGTCGAGTCACCCCTCCACTTT
CDR3: CASSYSFRVESPLHF
size: .
V: TRBV6-5
length: 15
D: .
J: TRBJ1-6

DNA: TGCGCCAGCAGTGACAGAGGAACAGATACGCAGTATTTT
CDR3: CASSDRGTDTQYF
size: .
V: TRBV10-2
length: 13
D: .
J: TRBJ2-3

DNA: TGTGCCAGCAGCCAAGCGGGCCAGGGAAAAAACATTCAGTACTTC
CDR3: CASSQAGQGKNIQYF
size: .
V: TRBV4-2
length: 15
D: .
J: TRBJ2-4

DNA: TGTGCCAGCAGTTCCCCCCGGGACAGAACTAGCACAGATACGCAGTATTTT
CDR3: CASSSPRDRTSTDTQYF
size: once
V: TRBV27
length: 17
D: TRBD1
J: TRBJ2-3

DNA: TGTGCCACCAGTGATCACTCGGGGGGGGGCGAGCAGTACTTC
CDR3: CATSDHSGGGEQYF
size: .
V: TRBV24-1
length: 14
D: TRBD2
J: TRBJ2-7

DNA: TGTGCCAGCAGCTTAAGTTCCTTGGGGCAGGGTAATTCACCCCTCCACTTT
CDR3: CASSLSSLGQGNSPLHF
size: few
V: TRBV11-3
length: 17
D: .
J: TRBJ1-6

DNA: TGTGCCAGTAGTATTTTCAGGGCCGGCCCCCGGCCCCAGCATTTT
CDR3: CASSIFRAGPRPQHF
size: .
V: TRBV19
length: 15
D: .
J: TRBJ1-5

DNA: TGTGCCATCAGTGCACAGGGGAACACTGAAGCTTTCTTT
CDR3: CAISAQGNTEAFF
size: once
V: TRBV10-3
length: 13
D: .
J: TRBJ1-1

DNA: TGTGCCAGCAGCTCCCCGGGACAGGGGACAGATACGCAGTATTTT
CDR3: CASSSPGQGTDTQYF
size: few
V: TRBV11-2
length: 15
D: TRBD1
J: TRBJ2-3

DNA: TGTGCCAGCAGTGAGGGCAACCAAGAGACCCAGTACTTC
CDR3: CASSEGNQETQYF
size: .
V: TRBV2
length: 13
D: .
J: TRBJ2-5

DNA: TGTGCCAGCAGCTTCCAAGACGGACTAGCGGGAACTTATACGCAGTATTTT
CDR3: CASSFQDGLAGTYTQYF
size: .
V: TRBV5-4
length: 17
D: TRBD2
J: TRBJ2-3

DNA: TGTGCAAGTCGCATCGGACAGCGTGGGCAGCCCCAGCATTTT
CDR3: CASRIGQRGQPQHF
size: .
V: TRBV12-2
length: 14
D: .
J: TRBJ1-5

DNA: TGTGCCAGCAGCCCCGGGGTGGGACAGGGTCGTTCACCCCTCCACTTT
CDR3: CASSPGVGQGRSPLHF
size: .
V: TRBV7-2
length: 16
D: TRBD1
J: TRBJ1-6

DNA: TGTGCCAGCACCCCTATCAGGGGCTTCGGTTCACCCCTCCACTTT
CDR3: CASTPIRGFGSPLHF
size: few
V: TRBV3-1/TRBV3-2
length: 15
D: .
J: TRBJ1-6

DNA: TGCAGTGCTAGTTCTCCCCGCGGGGGGTACTCAGATACGCAGTATTTT
CDR3: CSASSPRGGYSDTQYF
size: .
V: TRBV20-1
length: 16
D: TRBD2
J: TRBJ2-3

DNA: TGTGCCACCAGCAGAGAACCCATGGGGGTCCGGGGGTATGAAAAACTGTTTTTT
CDR3: CATSREPMGVRGYEKLFF
size: .
V: TRBV15
length: 18
D: .
J: TRBJ1-4

DNA: TGTGCCAGCAGCCCCTCGACAGGGGTCGGCGAGCAGTACTTC
CDR3: CASSPSTGVGEQYF
size: .
V: TRBV14
length: 14
D: TRBD1
J: TRBJ2-7

DNA: TGTGCCAGCAGCGCCCAGGGACACCTCAGCACAGATACGCAGTATTTT
CDR3: CASSAQGHLSTDTQYF
size: once
V: TRBV9
length: 16
D: .
J: TRBJ2-3

DNA: TGTGCCAGCAGCCAGGCGGGAGGGCCCTACGAGCAGTACTTC
CDR3: CASSQAGGPYEQYF
size: .
V: TRBV9
length: 14
D: TRBD2
J: TRBJ2-7

DNA: TGTGCCAGCAGTCGAGACAGAGTTGTTGAGACCCAGTACTTC
CDR3: CASSRDRVVETQYF
size: once
V: TRBV28
length: 14
D: .
J: TRBJ2-5

DNA: TGTGCCAGCAGCTTAAGGGGCTCGGGGAACACTGAAGCTTTCTTT
CDR3: CASSLRGSGNTEAFF
size: .
V: TRBV7-3
length: 15
D: .
J: TRBJ1-1

DNA: TGTGCCAGTAGTCAACCGGGACTTAAAGTGGACACTGAAGCTTTCTTT
CDR3: CASSQPGLKVDTEAFF
size: .
V: TRBV19
length: 16
D: .
J: TRBJ1-1

DNA: TGTGCCAGTAGGGGCGGGAGATACAATGAGCAGTTCTTC
CDR3: CASRGGRYNEQFF
size: .
V: TRBV19
length: 13
D: TRBD2
J: TRBJ2-1

DNA: TGTGCCAGCAGCCCCGGTGCTAGCAGTAAATACAATGAGCAGTTCTTC
CDR3: CASSPGASSKYNEQFF
size: .
V: TRBV5-4
length: 16
D: .
J: TRBJ2-1

DNA: TGTGCCAGCAGTTCCCTACAGGGTCGGGACGAGCAGTACTTC
CDR3: CASSSLQGRDEQYF
size: .
V: TRBV6-5
length: 14
D: .
J: TRBJ2-7

DNA: TGTGCCACCAGCAGAGATAAACGTGAACTAGCGGGAGGCGGGGAGCAGTACTTC
CDR3: CATSRDKRELAGGGEQYF
size: .
V: TRBV15
length: 18
D: TRBD2
J: TRBJ2-7

DNA: TGTAGCCAGGGGGCTAGGACTAATGAAAAACTGTTTTTT
CDR3: CSQGARTNEKLFF
size: .
V: TRBV6-5
length: 13
D: TRBD1
J: TRBJ1-4

DNA: TGTGCCAGCAGTTACTCAGGAGGACCCCATCAACCACTCTTCGGGAACACCATATATTTT
CDR3: CASSYSGGPHQPLFGNTIYF
size: .
V: TRBV6-2/TRBV6-3
length: 20
D: .
J: TRBJ1-3

DNA: TGTGCCAGCAGCCCGACCGGGGGACCCCTCCGCGAGCAGTACTTC
CDR3: CASSPTGGPLREQYF
size: .
V: TRBV5-6
length: 15
D: .
J: TRBJ2-7

DNA: TGTGCCAGCAGTGAAGGGGGGGTGTGGGAAATCACAGATACGCAGTATTTT
CDR3: CASSEGGVWEITDTQYF
size: .
V: TRBV25-1
length: 17
D: TRBD2
J: TRBJ2-3

DNA: TGCGCCAGCAGCCTCTTGACAGGGGAGGGCTATGACTACACCTTC
CDR3: CASSLLTGEGYDYTF
size: .
V: TRBV5-1
length: 15
D: TRBD1
J: TRBJ1-2

DNA: TGTGCCAGCAGCAAAGAACAGGGAAGGAATTTT
CDR3: CASSKEQGRNF
size: .
V: TRBV21-1
length: 11
D: .
J: TRBJ2-3

DNA: TGTGCCAGCAGCTTAGCTGGACAGGGTGGAGTATGGAACTATGGCTACACCTTC
CDR3: CASSLAGQGGVWNYGYTF
size: .
V: TRBV11-2
length: 18
D: TRBD1
J: TRBJ1-2

DNA: TGTGCCAGCAGCTTAACCTTGACTAGCGGGGGAGCCGGGGAGCTGTTTTTT
CDR3: CASSLTLTSGGAGELFF
size: .
V: TRBV7-3
length: 17
D: TRBD2
J: TRBJ2-2

DNA: TGCGCCAGCAGCTTGGGTGCAGGGATGATAACTGAAGCTTTCTTT
CDR3: CASSLGAGMITEAFF
size: .
V: TRBV5-1
length: 15
D: .
J: TRBJ1-1

DNA: TGCGCAGGCGGGGATCTGGAAGATGGAAACACCATATATTTT
CDR3: CAGGDLEDGNTIYF
size: .
V: TRBV4-3
length: 14
D: .
J: TRBJ1-3

DNA: TGTGCCAGCAGACATTATAACAGGGGAGGAGATACTGAAGCTTTCTTT
CDR3: CASRHYNRGGDTEAFF
size: .
V: TRBV7-2
length: 16
D: TRBD1
J: TRBJ1-1

DNA: TGCGCCAGCAGGTCAGGAGGCGGGGGACTAGGGGATGAGCAGTTCTTC
CDR3: CASRSGGGGLGDEQFF
size: once
V: TRBV5-1
length: 16
D: TRBD2
J: TRBJ2-1

DNA: TGTGCCAGCAGCCTGGGACATGGACTAGCCGGCTACACCTTC
CDR3: CASSLGHGLAGYTF
size: .
V: TRBV11-3
length: 14
D: .
J: TRBJ1-2

DNA: TGCGCCAGCAGCCAGGAAGACAGGCGGTATACTGAAGCTTTCTTT
CDR3: CASSQEDRRYTEAFF
size: .
V: TRBV4-1
length: 15
D: .
J: TRBJ1-1

DNA: TGTGCCAGCAGTGCCGGGACAGGTTTTAACGAAGGCTACACCTTC
CDR3: CASSAGTGFNEGYTF
size: .
V: TRBV25-1
length: 15
D: TRBD1
J: TRBJ1-2

DNA: TGTGCCAGCAGCTTAAACTCAGGGGGAAGCTCTGGAAACACCATATATTTT
CDR3: CASSLNSGGSSGNTIYF
size: .
V: TRBV7-9
length: 17
D: TRBD1
J: TRBJ1-3